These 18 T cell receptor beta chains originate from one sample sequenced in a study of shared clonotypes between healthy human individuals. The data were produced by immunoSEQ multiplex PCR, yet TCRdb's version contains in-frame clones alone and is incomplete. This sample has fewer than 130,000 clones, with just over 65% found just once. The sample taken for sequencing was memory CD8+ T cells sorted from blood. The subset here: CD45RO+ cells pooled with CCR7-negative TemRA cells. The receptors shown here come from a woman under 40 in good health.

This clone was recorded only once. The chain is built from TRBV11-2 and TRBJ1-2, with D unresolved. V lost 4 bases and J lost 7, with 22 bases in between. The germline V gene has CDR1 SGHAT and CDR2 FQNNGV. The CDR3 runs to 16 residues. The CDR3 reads CASSSHQAKISGGYTF. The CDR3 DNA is TGTGCCAGCAGCTCCCATCAGGCGAAAATAAGCGGTGGCTACACCTTC.

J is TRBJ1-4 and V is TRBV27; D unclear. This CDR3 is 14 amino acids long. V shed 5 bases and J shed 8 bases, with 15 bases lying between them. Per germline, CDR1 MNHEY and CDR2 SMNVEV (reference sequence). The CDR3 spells CASSPVRADEKLFF. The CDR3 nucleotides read TGTGCCAGCAGTCCTGTCCGGGCCGACGAAAAACTGTTTTTT.

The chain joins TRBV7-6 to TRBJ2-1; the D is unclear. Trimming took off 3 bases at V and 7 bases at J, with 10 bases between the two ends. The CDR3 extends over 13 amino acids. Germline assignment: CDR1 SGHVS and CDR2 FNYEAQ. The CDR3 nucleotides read TGTGCCAGCAGCTTGAGTTCCAGGAATGAGCAGTTCTTC. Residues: CASSLSSRNEQFF.

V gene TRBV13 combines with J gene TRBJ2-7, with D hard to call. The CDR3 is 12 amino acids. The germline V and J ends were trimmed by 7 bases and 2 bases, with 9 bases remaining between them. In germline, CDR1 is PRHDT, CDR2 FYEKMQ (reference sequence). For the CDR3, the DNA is TGTGCCAGCATAAAGGGAACCTACGAGCAGTACTTC. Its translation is CASIKGTYEQYF.

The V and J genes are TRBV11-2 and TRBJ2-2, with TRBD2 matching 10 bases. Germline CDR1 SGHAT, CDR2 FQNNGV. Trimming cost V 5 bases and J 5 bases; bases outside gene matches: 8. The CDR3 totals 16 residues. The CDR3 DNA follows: TGTGCCAGCAGCGTCCTTAGCGGGAGGTGGACCGGGGAGCTGTTTTTT. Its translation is CASSVLSGRWTGELFF.

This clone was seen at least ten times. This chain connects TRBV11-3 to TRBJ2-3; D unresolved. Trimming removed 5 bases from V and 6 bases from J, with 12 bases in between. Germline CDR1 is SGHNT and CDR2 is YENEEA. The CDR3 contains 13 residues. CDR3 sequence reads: CASSPPQSDTQYF. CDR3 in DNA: TGTGCCAGCAGCCCACCACAGTCCGATACGCAGTATTTT.

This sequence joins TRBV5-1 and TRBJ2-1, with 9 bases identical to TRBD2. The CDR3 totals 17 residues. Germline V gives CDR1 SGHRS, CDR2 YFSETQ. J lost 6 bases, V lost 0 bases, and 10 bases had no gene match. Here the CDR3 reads CASSLVAGGPYGNEQFF. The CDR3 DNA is TGCGCCAGCAGCTTGGTGGCGGGAGGGCCCTACGGCAATGAGCAGTTCTTC.

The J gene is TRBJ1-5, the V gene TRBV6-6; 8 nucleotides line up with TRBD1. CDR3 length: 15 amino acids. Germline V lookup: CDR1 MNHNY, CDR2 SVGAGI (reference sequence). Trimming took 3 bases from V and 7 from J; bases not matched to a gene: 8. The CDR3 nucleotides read TGTGCCAGCAGTTATGAGACAGGGGTGGGGCAGCCCCAGCATTTT. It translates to CASSYETGVGQPQHF.

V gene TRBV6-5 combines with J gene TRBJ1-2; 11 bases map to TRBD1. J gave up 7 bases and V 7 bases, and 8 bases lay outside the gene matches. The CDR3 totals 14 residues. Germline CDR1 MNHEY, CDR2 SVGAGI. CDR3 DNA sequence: TGTGCCAGCAAGACAACGGGACAGGGGGTTGGCTACACCTTC. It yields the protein CASKTTGQGVGYTF.

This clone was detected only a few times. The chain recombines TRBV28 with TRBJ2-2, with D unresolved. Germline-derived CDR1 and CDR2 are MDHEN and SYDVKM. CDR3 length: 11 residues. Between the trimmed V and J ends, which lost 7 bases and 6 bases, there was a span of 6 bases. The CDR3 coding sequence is TGTGCCAGCACCCTAGCCGGGGAGCTGTTTTTT. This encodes CASTLAGELFF.

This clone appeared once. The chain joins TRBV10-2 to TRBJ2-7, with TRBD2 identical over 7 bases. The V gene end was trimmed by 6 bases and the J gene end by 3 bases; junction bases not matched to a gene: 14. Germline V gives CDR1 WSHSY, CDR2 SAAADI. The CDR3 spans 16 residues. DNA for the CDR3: TGCGCCAGCAGCGGACTAGGTAGCGCGCTTTACTACGAGCAGTACTTC. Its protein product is CASSGLGSALYYEQYF.

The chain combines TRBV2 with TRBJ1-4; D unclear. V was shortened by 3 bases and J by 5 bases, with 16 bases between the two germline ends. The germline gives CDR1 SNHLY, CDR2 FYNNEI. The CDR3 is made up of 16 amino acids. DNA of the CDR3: TGTGCCAGCAGTGATGAACCCCGGGCCCGGAATGAAAAACTGTTTTTT. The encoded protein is CASSDEPRARNEKLFF.

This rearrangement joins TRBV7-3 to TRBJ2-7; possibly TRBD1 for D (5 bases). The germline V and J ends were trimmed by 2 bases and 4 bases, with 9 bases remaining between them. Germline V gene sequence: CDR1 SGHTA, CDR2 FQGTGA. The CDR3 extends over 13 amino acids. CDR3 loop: CASSLQDKYEQYF. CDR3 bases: TGTGCCAGCAGCTTACAGGACAAATACGAGCAGTACTTC.

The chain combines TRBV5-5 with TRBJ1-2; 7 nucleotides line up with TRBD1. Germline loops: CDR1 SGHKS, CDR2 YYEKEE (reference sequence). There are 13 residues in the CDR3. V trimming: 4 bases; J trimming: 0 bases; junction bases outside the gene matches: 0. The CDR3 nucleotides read TGTGCCAGCAGCGGGACAGCTAACTATGGCTACACCTTC. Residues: CASSGTANYGYTF.

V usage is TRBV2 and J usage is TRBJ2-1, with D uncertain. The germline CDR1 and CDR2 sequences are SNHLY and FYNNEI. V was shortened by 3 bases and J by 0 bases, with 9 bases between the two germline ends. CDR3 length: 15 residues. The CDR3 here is CASSDGGSSYNEQFF. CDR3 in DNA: TGTGCCAGCAGTGATGGCGGCAGCTCCTACAATGAGCAGTTCTTC.

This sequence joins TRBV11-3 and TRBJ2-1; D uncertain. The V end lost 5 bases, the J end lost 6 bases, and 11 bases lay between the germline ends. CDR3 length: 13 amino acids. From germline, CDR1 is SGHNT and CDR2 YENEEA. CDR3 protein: CASSPPSTNEQFF. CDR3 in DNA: TGTGCCAGCAGCCCCCCCTCCACCAATGAGCAGTTCTTC.

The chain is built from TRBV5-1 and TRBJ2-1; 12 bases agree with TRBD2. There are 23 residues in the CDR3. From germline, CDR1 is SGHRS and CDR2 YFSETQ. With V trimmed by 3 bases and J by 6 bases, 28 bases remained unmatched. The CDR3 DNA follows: TGCGCCAGCAGCTACCCGGGACAGGGTCTACTAGCGGGAGGCACCCGACCCGGCAATGAGCAGTTCTTC. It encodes CASSYPGQGLLAGGTRPGNEQFF.

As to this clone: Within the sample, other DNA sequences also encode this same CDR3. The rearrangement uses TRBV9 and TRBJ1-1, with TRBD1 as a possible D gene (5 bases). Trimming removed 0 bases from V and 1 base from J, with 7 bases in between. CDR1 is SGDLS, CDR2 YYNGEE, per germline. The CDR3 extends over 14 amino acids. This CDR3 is CASSVGGTNTEAFF. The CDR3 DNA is TGTGCCAGCAGCGTAGGGGGGACGAACACTGAAGCTTTCTTT.